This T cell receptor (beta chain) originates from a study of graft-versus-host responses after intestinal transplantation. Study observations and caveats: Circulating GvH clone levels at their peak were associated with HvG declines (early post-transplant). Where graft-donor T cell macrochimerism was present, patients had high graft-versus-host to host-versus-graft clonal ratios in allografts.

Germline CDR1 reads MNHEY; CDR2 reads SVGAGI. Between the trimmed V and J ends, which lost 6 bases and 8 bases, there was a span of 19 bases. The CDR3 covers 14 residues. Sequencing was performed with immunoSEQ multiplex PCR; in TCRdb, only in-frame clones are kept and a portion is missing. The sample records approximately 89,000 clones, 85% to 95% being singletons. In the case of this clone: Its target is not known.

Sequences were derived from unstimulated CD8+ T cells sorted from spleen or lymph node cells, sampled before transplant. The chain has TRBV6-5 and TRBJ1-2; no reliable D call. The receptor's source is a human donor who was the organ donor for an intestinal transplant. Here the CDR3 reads CASSKVPTYDGYTF. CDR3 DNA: TGTGCCAGCAGCAAGGTGCCGACTTATGACGGCTACACCTTC.